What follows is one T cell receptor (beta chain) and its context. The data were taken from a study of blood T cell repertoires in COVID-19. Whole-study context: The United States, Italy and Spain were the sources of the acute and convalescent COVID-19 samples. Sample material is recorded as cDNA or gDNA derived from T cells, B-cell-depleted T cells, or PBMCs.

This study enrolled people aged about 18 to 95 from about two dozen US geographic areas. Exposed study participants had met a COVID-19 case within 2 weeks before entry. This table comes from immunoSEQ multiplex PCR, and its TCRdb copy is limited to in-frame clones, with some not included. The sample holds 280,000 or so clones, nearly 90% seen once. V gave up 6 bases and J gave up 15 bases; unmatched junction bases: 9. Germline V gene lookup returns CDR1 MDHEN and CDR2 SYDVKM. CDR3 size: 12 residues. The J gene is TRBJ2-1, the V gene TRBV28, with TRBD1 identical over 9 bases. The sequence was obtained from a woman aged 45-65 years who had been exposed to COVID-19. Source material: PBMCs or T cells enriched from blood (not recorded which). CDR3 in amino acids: CASSTGQGKGFF. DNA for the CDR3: TGTGCCAGCAGCACCGGACAGGGGAAGGGGTTCTTC.